This T cell receptor beta chain was identified in a study of shared clonotypes between healthy human individuals. Germline-derived CDR1 and CDR2 are SGHTA and FQGNSA. The ends were cut back, 5 bases at V and 3 bases at J, with 17 bases in the middle. CDR3 length equals 15 residues. Study results and caveats: The study sampled only blood, and tissue repertoires likely differ.

Researchers divided each subset's genomic DNA evenly across several immunoSEQ plates. The data were produced by immunoSEQ multiplex PCR, yet TCRdb's version contains in-frame clones alone and is incomplete. This repertoire shows 2 million to 2.5 million clones, roughly 93% found once; its top ten account for under 0.45%. For this clone: Its antigen is as yet unknown.

Donors were Caucasian adults residing in Nashville, Tennessee, USA. The sequenced sample consisted of naive CD4+ T cells from PBMCs. Indicated subset: CD45RA+ positively selected. The source is a young man in good health. Some clones in this sample may be carry-over from other donors' samples. This rearrangement joins TRBV7-2 to TRBJ2-7; no clear D. As DNA, the CDR3 is TGTGCCAGCAGCCCTTCCGGCTCTGCATTCTACGAGCAGTACTTC. Its translation: CASSPSGSAFYEQYF.